The clone carrying this TCR beta chain appeared a few times. Its specificity is not known. This sample is part of a study of beta chain features in type 1 diabetes. Study outcomes and limitations: Individuals with type 1 diabetes displayed fewer insertions and more deletions at VDJ junctions.

Since all of the isolated RNA was reverse transcribed, expressed TCRB transcripts were what got sequenced. Assay used: immunoSEQ multiplex PCR; TCRdb lists only in-frame clones, some missing. Among fewer than 500,000 clones listed, around 13% were seen once. The CDR3 covers 14 residues. Germline CDR1 reads SGHAT; CDR2 reads FQNNGV. The V gene lost 1 base and the J gene lost 2 bases, with 7 bases spanning the gap. This chain links TRBV11-2 with TRBJ2-3; the D is unclear. The sample taken for sequencing was naive CD4+ T cells from blood. The sequence derives from a man younger than 45 in good health. The CDR3 spells CASSLAPLTDTQYF. The CDR3 nucleotides read TGTGCCAGCAGCTTAGCCCCTCTCACAGATACGCAGTATTTT.